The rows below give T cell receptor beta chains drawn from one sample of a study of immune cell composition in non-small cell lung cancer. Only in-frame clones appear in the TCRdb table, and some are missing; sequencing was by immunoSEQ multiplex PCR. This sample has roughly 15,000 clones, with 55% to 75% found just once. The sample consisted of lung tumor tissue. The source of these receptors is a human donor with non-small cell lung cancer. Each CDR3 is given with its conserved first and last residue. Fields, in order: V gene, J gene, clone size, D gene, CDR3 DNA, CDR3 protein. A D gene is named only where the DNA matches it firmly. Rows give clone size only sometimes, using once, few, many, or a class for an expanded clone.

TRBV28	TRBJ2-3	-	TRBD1	TGTGCCAGCAGTTCACCGGGACAGGGGTGGGGTACGCAGTATTTT	CASSSPGQGWGTQYF
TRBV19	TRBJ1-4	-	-	TGTGCCAGTAGATCAGGCTCAACTAATGAAAAACTGTTTTTT	CASRSGSTNEKLFF
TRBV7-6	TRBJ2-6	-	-	TGTGCCAGCAGCTCCGGGGACGGACTACTCAACTCTGGGGCCAACGTCCTGACTTTC	CASSSGDGLLNSGANVLTF
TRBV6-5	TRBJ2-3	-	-	TGTGCCAGCAGTCCCCAGATAAGCACAGATACGCAGTATTTT	CASSPQISTDTQYF
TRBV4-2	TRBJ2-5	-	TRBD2	TGTGCCAGCAGTCAGGCTAGGGGAGGGGAGACCCAGTACTTC	CASSQARGGETQYF
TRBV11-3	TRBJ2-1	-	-	TGTGCCAGCAGCTACCGGTCCGGGCAGGGTGAGCAGTTCTTC	CASSYRSGQGEQFF
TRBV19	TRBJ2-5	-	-	TGTGCCAGTAGTTACTTATATGAGACCCAGTACTTC	CASSYLYETQYF
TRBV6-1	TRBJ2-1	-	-	TGTGCCAGCAGACAGGGCTCCTACAATGAGCAGTTCTTC	CASRQGSYNEQFF
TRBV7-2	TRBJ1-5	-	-	TGTGCCAGCAGCTTAGAACGGGGTCAGCCCCAGCATTTT	CASSLERGQPQHF
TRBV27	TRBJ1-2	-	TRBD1	TGTGCCAGCAGTTCCGCAGGGGGTCTAGACTATGGCTACACCTTC	CASSSAGGLDYGYTF
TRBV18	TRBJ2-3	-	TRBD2	TGTGCCAGCTCACCCCCAGAGAGCGGGGGCCGCACAGATACGCAGTATTTT	CASSPPESGGRTDTQYF
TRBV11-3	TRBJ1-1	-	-	TGTGCCAGCTCGTATCAGGCGGGCACTGAAGCTTTCTTT	CASSYQAGTEAFF
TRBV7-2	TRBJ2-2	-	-	TGTGCCAGCAGCCAGTCGAACACCGGGGAGCTGTTTTTT	CASSQSNTGELFF
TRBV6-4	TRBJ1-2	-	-	TGTGCCAGCAGCCGTCAGGTAGGTGGCTACACCTTC	CASSRQVGGYTF
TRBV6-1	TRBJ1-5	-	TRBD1	TGTGCCAGCAGTGATCCCGGGACAGAAATCAGGCCCCAGCATTTT	CASSDPGTEIRPQHF
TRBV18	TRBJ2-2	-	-	TGTGCCAGCTCGCCTTCCCTCGTCGGTGACACCGGGGAGCTGTTTTTT	CASSPSLVGDTGELFF
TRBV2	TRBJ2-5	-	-	TGTGCCAGCACTTATGTAATCGGAGAGACCCAGTACTTC	CASTYVIGETQYF
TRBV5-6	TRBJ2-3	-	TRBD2	TGTGCCAGCAGCTCCGCGACTAGCGGGGGGGCCGTAGCAGATACGCAGTATTTT	CASSSATSGGAVADTQYF
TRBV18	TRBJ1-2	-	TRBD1	TGTGCCAGCTCACCTACTGGGACAGCGCCTAACTATGGCTACACCTTC	CASSPTGTAPNYGYTF
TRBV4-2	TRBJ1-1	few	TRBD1	TGTGCCAGCAGCCAAGTAGACAGGGATTTAGGCACTGAAGCTTTCTTT	CASSQVDRDLGTEAFF
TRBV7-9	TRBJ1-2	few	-	TGTGCCAGCAGCTTAGGGGCAGGGAACTATGGCTACACCTTC	CASSLGAGNYGYTF
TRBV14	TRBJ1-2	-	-	TGTGCCAGCAGCCAAGCGCCAGCTAACTATGGCTACACCTTC	CASSQAPANYGYTF
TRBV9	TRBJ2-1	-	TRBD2	TGTGCCAGCAGCGCACTAGCGGGGGGGCCTGGGAATGAGCAGTTCTTC	CASSALAGGPGNEQFF
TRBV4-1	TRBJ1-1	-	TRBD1	TGCGCCAGCAGCCACAGACAGGGAGTGAACACTGAAGCTTTCTTT	CASSHRQGVNTEAFF
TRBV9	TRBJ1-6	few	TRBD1	TGTGCCAGCACCAGAGAATCGGGACAGGACTTGTCACCCCTCCACTTT	CASTRESGQDLSPLHF
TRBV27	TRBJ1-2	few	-	TGTGCCAGCAAAATATACACCTTC	CASKIYTF
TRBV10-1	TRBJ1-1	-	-	TGCGCCAGCAGTGTCGGGACTATGGGGACTGAAGCTTTCTTT	CASSVGTMGTEAFF
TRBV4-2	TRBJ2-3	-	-	TGTGCCAGCAGCCAGGGGACTAGCACAGATACGCAGTATTTT	CASSQGTSTDTQYF
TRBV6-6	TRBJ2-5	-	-	TGTGCCAGCAGTTCGAGATGGGAGACCCAGTACTTC	CASSSRWETQYF
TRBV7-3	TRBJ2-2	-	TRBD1	TGTGCCAGCAGCTTCTCGACAGGGGGCTCGGACACCGGGGAGCTGTTTTTT	CASSFSTGGSDTGELFF
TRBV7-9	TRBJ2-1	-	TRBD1	TGTGCCAGCAGCTTAGGGACAGGGGACTACAATGAGCAGTTCTTC	CASSLGTGDYNEQFF
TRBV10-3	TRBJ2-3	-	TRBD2	TGTGCCATCAGTGAGCGCCGACTAGCGGGGGGTCGCACAGATACGCAGTATTTT	CAISERRLAGGRTDTQYF
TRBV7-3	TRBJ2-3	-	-	TGTGCCAGCAGCTTATCGGGGGGCACAGATACGCAGTATTTT	CASSLSGGTDTQYF
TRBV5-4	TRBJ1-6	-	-	TGTGCCAGCAGCTTGGAGGCAGGGGCTGGGGATTCACCCCTCCACTTT	CASSLEAGAGDSPLHF
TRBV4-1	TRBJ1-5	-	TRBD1	TGCGCCAGCAGACAAGATTTACAGGGGATCAATCAGCCCCAGCATTTT	CASRQDLQGINQPQHF
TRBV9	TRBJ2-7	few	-	TGTGCCAGCAGCAAACGGGACTCCGAGCAGTACTTC	CASSKRDSEQYF
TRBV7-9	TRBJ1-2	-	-	TGTGCCAGCAGCTTATCAAACAGCCTGTTCACCTTC	CASSLSNSLFTF
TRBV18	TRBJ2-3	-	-	TGTGCCAGCTCACGTATAACTAGCACAGATACGCAGTATTTT	CASSRITSTDTQYF
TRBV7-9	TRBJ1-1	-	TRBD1	TGTGCCAGCAGCCATCGGGACAGGGGGCTCGGCACTGAAGCTTTCTTT	CASSHRDRGLGTEAFF
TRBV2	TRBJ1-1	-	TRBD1	TGTGCCAGCAGGAGACAGGGGGAAGGCACTGAAGCTTTCTTT	CASRRQGEGTEAFF
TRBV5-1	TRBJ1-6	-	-	TGCGCCAGCAGCTTCGACTCGGGGGTAACACTCCCCCTCCACTTT	CASSFDSGVTLPLHF
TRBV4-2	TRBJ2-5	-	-	TGTGCCAGCAGCCAAGTTTATCAAGAGACCCAGTACTTC	CASSQVYQETQYF
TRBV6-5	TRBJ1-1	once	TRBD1	TGTGCCAGCAGTCCCACAGGGGGCGGGTCGGGAGCTTTCTTT	CASSPTGGGSGAFF
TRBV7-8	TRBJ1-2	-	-	TGTGCCAGCAGCGGGGGCCTCTCCTATGGCTACACCTTC	CASSGGLSYGYTF
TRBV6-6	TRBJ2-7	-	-	TGTGCCAGCAGTCGGACAGAATACTACGAGCAGTACTTC	CASSRTEYYEQYF
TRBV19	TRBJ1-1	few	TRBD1	TGTGCCGAGACAGGGGGCTACGGGGAGAACACTGAAGCTTTCTTT	CAETGGYGENTEAFF
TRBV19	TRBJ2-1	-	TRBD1	TGTGCCAGTAGTAAAGGGACAGGGGTGAGCTCCTACAATGAGCAGTTCTTC	CASSKGTGVSSYNEQFF
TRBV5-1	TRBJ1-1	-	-	TGCGCCAGCAGCTTGGTGGGAGCTAACACTGAAGCTTTCTTT	CASSLVGANTEAFF
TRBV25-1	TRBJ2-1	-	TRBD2	TGTGCCAGCAGTGAATCTGGGAGGGGCCCGAGAGATCGTGAGCAGTTCTTC	CASSESGRGPRDREQFF
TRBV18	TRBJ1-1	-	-	TGTGCCAGCTCACCATTATCAGGACAGCAGAGGATGAACACTGAAGCTTTCTTT	CASSPLSGQQRMNTEAFF
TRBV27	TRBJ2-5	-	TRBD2	TGTGCCAGCAGTCGGCTAGCGGGGGAGCAAGAGACCCAGTACTTC	CASSRLAGEQETQYF
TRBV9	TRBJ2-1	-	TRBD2	TGTGCCAGCAGCGGTGCTAGCGGGGGGGGGTACAATGAGCAGTTCTTC	CASSGASGGGYNEQFF
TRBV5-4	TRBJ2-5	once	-	TGTGCCAGCAGCTTGCGAGGGGGAGAGACCCAGTACTTC	CASSLRGGETQYF
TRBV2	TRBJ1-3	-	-	TGTGCCAGCAACACCAACTCTGGAAACACCATATATTTT	CASNTNSGNTIYF
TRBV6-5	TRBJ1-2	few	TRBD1	TGTGCCAGCAGTTATCTCGACAGGGACTATGGCTACACCTTC	CASSYLDRDYGYTF
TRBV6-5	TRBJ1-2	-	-	TGTGCCAGCAGTTACTTCGTCGAGGGGGTTTCCTATGGCTACACCTTC	CASSYFVEGVSYGYTF
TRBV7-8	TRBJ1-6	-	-	TGTGCCAGCAGCTTACAAGCCGGGGATTCACCCCTCCACTTT	CASSLQAGDSPLHF
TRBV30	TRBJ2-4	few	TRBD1	TGTGCCTGGACTACGGACAGGAACATTCAGTACTTC	CAWTTDRNIQYF
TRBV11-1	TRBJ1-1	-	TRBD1	TGTGCCACCTGGCCGGCTGGGACAGGGGGGTCGAACACTGAAGCTTTCTTT	CATWPAGTGGSNTEAFF